This note documents a single T cell receptor (beta chain) sequence. There is no known antigen for this receptor. Per-base quality was not reported, and no clone a single base away is much larger than it. The data derive from a study of T cell responses to AZD1222 COVID-19 vaccine (dated by TCRdb to 2020 to 2023). Turning to the overall study: A total of approximately 240 trial participants underwent TCR sequencing, of whom roughly 210 had received two doses of AZD1222 and some 26 had received two doses of the MenACWY control vaccine. Enrollment into the trials was organized by age into subgroups of 18-55, 56-69 and 70-plus years, and those subgroups contained approximately 160, 26 and 62 TCR-sequenced participants, respectively.

The CDR3 regions of human TCRbeta chains were subjected to immunosequencing. The authors processed their data as follows. TCRs in the repertoires were matched against a reference library of SARS-CoV-2-specific TCRs that had been generated with the MIRA antigen-specificity platform. Breadth meant the fraction of unique TCRs that were SARS-CoV-2-associated, whereas depth meant the fraction of total T cells that were SARS-CoV-2-associated. Using the MIRA data, each spike-specific TCR was mapped to the spike region that the TCR reacts to and placed in a CD4 or CD8 class. Log10-transformed breadth and depth values were compared by one-way ANOVA with Sidak's multiple comparisons tests. This is the immuneACCESS table as TCRdb keeps it, with only in-frame sequences that have V and J called. A part of the clones is gone; compared with another copy, unresolved V genes explain less than half, and the rest is unexplained. V, J and clone size are those of that table, while D and trimming were read from the DNA. Present in this sample are 110,000 to 150,000 clones, just over 90% of which were seen just once. The ten largest account for less than 2.5% of the sample.

Explained via the paper, the time point label denotes: about 28 days (+/-7) after the second vaccine dose. AZD1222 recipients with second doses at about 4 weeks or about 12 weeks were pooled, because spike-specific TCR depth and breadth did not differ between schedules. Vaccinee samples came from UK trials COV001 and COV002, including a single-blind randomized controlled phase 2/3 trial of AZD1222 (ChAdOx1 nCoV-19) in healthy adults. For TCRbeta chain sequencing, PBMC samples were collected from trial participants at day 0 and at day 28 after the second dose. Clipping removes 5 bases from V and 4 bases from J, with 16 as the unmatched junction base count. The CDR1 and CDR2 encoded by the germline V gene (reference sequence) are MNHNY and SVGAGI. From its cysteine to its phenylalanine, the CDR3 spans 18 amino acids. The CDR3 DNA has 54 bases and is translated from base 1. Summary of the overall study and its limitations: Nearly half of unique spike-specific TCRs reportedly recognized epitopes outside regions mutated in the B.1.351 and B.1.1.7 variants. The whole spike protein was spanned by vaccine-associated CD4 TCRs, and dominant responses were seen in regions 160-218 and 743-854. The 56-69-year group was small, and its depth increase did not reach significance, likely because of low power. A significant rise in spike-specific TCR breadth and depth was observed after two AZD1222 doses relative to day 0 and relative to MenACWY recipients. Conclusions about previously exposed vaccinees are limited because only six or seven AZD1222 recipients were SARS-CoV-2 seropositive at baseline. No day 14 peak-response samples were available, so repertoires were characterized only after the peak T cell response. Participants were mostly white British and included more females than males, and it was suggested by the authors that clonal diversity may have been underestimated.

The clonotype was recovered from an adult who received the AZD1222 COVID-19 vaccine. Recombination connected TRBV6-6 to TRBJ2-2; TRBD1 lines up with 7 middle nucleotides. The source material was peripheral blood, sampled 28 days after the second AZD1222 dose. The DNA reads TGTGCCAGCAGTCCCACCCCCCTAGGGGGCAAGGGCACCGGGGAGCTGTTTTTT. Translated, it gives CASSPTPLGGKGTGELFF.